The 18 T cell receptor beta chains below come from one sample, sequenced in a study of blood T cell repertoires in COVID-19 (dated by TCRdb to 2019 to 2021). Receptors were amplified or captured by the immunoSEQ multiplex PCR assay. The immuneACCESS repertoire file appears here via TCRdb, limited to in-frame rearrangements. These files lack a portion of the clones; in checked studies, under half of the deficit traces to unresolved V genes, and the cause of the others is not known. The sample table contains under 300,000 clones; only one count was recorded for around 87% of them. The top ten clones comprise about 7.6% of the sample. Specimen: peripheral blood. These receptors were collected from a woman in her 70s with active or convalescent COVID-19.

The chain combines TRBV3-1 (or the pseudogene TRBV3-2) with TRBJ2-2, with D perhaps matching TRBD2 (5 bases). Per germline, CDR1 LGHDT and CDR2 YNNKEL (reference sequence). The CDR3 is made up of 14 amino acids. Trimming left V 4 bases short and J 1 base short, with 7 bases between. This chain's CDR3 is CASSPAVNTGELFF. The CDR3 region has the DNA TGTGCCAGCAGCCCAGCGGTGAACACCGGGGAGCTGTTTTTT.

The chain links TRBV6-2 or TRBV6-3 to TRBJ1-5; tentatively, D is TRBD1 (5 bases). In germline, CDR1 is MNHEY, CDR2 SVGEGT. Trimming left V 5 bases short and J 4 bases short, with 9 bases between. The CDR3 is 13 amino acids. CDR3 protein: CASSGDRNQPQHF. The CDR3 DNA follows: TGTGCCAGCAGTGGTGACAGAAATCAGCCCCAGCATTTT.

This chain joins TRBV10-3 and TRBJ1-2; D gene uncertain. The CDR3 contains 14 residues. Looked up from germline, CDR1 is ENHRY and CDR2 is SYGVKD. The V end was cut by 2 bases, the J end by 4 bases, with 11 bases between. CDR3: CAISEDPNLYGYTF. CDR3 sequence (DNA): TGTGCCATCAGTGAGGATCCTAACCTCTATGGCTACACCTTC.

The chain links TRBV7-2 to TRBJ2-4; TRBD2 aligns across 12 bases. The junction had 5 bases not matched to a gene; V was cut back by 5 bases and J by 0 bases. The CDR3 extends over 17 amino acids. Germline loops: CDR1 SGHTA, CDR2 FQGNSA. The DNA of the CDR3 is TGTGCCAGCAGCCCGGGACTAGCGGGTATAGCCAAAAACATTCAGTACTTC. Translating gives CASSPGLAGIAKNIQYF.

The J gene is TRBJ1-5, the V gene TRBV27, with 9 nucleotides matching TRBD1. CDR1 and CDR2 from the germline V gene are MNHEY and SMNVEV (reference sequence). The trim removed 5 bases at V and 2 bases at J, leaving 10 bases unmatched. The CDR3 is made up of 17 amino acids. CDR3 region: CASSPWTGVRGNQPQHF. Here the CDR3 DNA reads TGTGCCAGCAGTCCCTGGACAGGGGTGCGCGGCAATCAGCCCCAGCATTTT.

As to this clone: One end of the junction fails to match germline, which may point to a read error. The CDR3 coding sequence is TGTGCCAGCTCACGAATGCGGGGAGGCTATGATTCACCCCTCCACTTT. It specifies CASSRMRGGYDSPLHF. This rearrangement joins TRBV18 to TRBJ1-6, with D uncertain. Germline CDR1 and CDR2: KGHSH and LQKENI. The CDR3 runs 16 residues.

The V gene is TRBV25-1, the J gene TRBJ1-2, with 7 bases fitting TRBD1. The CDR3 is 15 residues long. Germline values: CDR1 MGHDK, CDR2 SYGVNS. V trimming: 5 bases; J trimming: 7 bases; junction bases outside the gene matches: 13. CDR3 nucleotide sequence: TGTGCCAGCAGTACTCACCTGGGGACAGTTAGTGGCTACACCTTC. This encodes CASSTHLGTVSGYTF.

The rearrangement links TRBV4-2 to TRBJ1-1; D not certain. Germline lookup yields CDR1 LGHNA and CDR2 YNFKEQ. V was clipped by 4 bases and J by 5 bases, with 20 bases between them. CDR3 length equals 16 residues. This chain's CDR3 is CASSLGYSRGETEAFF. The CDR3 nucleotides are TGTGCCAGCAGCCTAGGGTATTCGCGGGGTGAGACTGAAGCTTTCTTT.

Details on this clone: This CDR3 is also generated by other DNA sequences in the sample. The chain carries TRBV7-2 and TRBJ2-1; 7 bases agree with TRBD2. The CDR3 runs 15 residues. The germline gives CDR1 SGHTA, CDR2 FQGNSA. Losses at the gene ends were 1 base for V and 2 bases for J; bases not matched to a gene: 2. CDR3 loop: CASSLGGGTYNEQFF. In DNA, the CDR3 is TGTGCCAGCAGCTTAGGGGGGGGAACCTACAATGAGCAGTTCTTC.

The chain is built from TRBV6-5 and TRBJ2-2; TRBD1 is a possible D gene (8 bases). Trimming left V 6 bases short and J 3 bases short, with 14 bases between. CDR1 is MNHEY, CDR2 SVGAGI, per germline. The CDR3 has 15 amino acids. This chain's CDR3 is CASSRTGRDTGELFF. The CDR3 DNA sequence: TGTGCCAGCAGCCGGACAGGGAGGGACACCGGGGAGCTGTTTTTT.

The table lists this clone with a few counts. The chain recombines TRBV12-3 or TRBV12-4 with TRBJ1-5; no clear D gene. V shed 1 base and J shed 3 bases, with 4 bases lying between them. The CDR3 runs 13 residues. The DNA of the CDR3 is TGTGCCAGCAGTTTAGGAGTCAATCAGCCCCAGCATTTT. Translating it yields CASSLGVNQPQHF.

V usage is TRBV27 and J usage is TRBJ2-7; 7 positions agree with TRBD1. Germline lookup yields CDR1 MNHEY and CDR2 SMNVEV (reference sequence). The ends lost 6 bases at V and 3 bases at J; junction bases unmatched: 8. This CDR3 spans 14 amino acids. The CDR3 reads CASSVRDRNYEQYF. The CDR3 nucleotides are TGTGCCAGCAGCGTCCGGGACAGAAACTACGAGCAGTACTTC.

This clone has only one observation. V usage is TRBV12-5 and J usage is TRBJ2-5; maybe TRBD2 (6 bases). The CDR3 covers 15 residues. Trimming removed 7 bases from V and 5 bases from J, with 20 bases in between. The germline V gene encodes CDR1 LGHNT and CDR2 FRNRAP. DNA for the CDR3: TGTGCTAGTGCCCGCCCCTCTAGCGCCTGGGAGACCCAGTACTTC. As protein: CASARPSSAWETQYF.

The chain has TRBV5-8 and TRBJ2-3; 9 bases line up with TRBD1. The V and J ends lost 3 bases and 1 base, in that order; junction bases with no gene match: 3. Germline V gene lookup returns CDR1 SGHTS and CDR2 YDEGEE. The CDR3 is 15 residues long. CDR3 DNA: TGTGCCAGCAGCTACCGGGACAGGGGCACAGATACGCAGTATTTT. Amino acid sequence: CASSYRDRGTDTQYF.

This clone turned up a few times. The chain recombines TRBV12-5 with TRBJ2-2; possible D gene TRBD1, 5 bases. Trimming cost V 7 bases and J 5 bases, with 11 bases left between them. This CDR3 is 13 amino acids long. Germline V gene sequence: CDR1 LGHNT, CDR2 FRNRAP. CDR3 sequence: CASVSRETGELFF. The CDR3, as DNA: TGTGCTAGTGTCTCCAGGGAAACCGGGGAGCTGTTTTTT.

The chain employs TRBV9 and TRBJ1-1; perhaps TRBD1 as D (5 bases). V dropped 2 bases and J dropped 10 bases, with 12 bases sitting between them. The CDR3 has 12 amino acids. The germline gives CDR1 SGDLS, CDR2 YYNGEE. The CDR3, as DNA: TGTGCCAGCAGCGTTGGGGAGGGGAGAGCTTTCTTT. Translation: CASSVGEGRAFF.

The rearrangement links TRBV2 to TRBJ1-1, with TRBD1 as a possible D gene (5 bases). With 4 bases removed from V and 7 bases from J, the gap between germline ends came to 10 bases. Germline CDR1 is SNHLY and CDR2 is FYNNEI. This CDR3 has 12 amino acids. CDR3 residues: CASSVGAFEAFF. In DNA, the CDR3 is TGTGCCAGCAGTGTAGGGGCCTTTGAAGCTTTCTTT.

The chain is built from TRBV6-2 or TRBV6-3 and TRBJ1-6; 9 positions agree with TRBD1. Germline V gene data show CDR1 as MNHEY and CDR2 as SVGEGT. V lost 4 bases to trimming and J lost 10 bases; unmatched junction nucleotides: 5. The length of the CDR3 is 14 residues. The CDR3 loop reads CASSWRTGDSPLHF. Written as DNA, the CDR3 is TGTGCCAGCAGTTGGAGGACAGGGGACTCACCCCTCCACTTT.